The clone carrying this T cell receptor beta chain showed up just a few times. Germline CDR1 and CDR2: MNHNS and SASEGT. The V gene lost 5 bases and the J gene lost 4 bases, with 14 bases spanning the gap. The CDR3 spans 14 residues. Reverse transcription of extracted RNA yielded cDNA, which provided the sequencing template. Only in-frame clones appear in the TCRdb table, and some are missing; sequencing was by immunoSEQ multiplex PCR. The top ten clones hold 4.5% to 5% of a sample with approximately 150,000 clones, roughly 50% of them seen once. These data come from a study of CD8+ T cells in alopecia areata.

The specimen sequenced was CD4+ T cells sorted from blood. V and J are TRBV6-1 and TRBJ1-2; no clear D. The TCR sequence derives from a human donor in good health. The CDR3: CASSPLTGGYGYTF. In DNA form, the CDR3 reads TGTGCCAGCAGTCCCCTAACCGGTGGCTATGGCTACACCTTC.